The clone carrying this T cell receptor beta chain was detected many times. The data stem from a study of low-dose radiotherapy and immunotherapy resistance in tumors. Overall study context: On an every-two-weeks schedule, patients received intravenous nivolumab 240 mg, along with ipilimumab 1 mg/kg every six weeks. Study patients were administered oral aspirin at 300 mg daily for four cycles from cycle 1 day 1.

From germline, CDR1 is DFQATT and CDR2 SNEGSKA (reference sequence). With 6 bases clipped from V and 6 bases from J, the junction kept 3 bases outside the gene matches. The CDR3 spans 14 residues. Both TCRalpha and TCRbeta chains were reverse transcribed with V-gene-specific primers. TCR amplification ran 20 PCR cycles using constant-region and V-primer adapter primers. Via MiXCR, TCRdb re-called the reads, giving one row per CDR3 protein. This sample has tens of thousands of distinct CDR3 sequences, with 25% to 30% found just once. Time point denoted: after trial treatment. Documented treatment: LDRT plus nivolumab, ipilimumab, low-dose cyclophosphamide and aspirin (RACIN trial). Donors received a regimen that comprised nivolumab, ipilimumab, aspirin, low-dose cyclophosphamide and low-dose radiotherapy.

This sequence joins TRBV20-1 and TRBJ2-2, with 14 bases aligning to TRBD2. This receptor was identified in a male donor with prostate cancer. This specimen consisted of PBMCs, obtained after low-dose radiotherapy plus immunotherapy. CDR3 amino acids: CSAGTSGSPGELFF. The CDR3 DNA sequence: TGCAGTGCAGGGACTAGCGGGAGCCCCGGGGAGCTGTTTTTT.